These 2 T cell receptor beta chains originate from one sample sequenced in a study of blood T cell repertoires in COVID-19. Assay used: immunoSEQ multiplex PCR; TCRdb lists only in-frame clones, some missing. The sample contains 200,000 to 300,000 clones, approximately 82% of which appear only once. Sequenced sample: peripheral blood. These receptors all stem from a man aged 40-49 years who had recovered from COVID-19.

J is TRBJ1-1 and V is TRBV15; TRBD1 might be the D (5 bases). With 5 bases removed from V and 0 bases from J, the gap between germline ends came to 31 bases. From germline, CDR1 is LNHNV and CDR2 YYDKDF (reference sequence). The CDR3 is 21 residues long. CDR3 in DNA: TGTGCCACCAGCGGACGCCCCCCCGGGACTTCACCTGGAATTATGAACACTGAAGCTTTCTTT. Protein product: CATSGRPPGTSPGIMNTEAFF.

The rearrangement links TRBV7-2 to TRBJ2-5; 14 nucleotides line up with TRBD2. The germline gives CDR1 SGHTA, CDR2 FQGNSA. CDR3 size: 17 residues. V was clipped by 1 base and J by 6 bases; unmatched bases: 7. The CDR3 coding sequence is TGTGCCAGCAGCTTAGGGACTAGCGGGGGGTGGGGCCAGACCCAGTACTTC. The encoded protein is CASSLGTSGGWGQTQYF. Full variable domain (rest looked up from reference TRBV7-2 and TRBJ2-5): GAGVSQSPSNKVTEKGKDVELRCDPISGHTALYWYRQSLGQGLEFLIYFQGNSAPDKSGLPSDRFSAERTGGSVSTLTIQRTQQEDSAVYLCASSLGTSGGWGQTQYFGPGTRLLVL.